Listed here is a single T cell receptor (beta chain). Antigen unknown. The record originates from a study of shared clonotypes between healthy human individuals. Study-level results: The study found about 5% of naive CD4 clonotypes shared across a handful of donors. Represented genetic and exposure-history diversity was restricted by having few donors.

Every subset had its genomic DNA shared out evenly among several immunoSEQ plates. Some clones are missing from TCRdb's copy, which holds only in-frame ones; the method was immunoSEQ multiplex PCR. Counted here are 1,400,000 or so clones, about 98.5% occurring once; the ten biggest clones make up about 0.35%. The germline CDR1 and CDR2 sequences are SGHRS and YFSETQ. This CDR3 has 18 amino acids. Unmatched junction bases numbered 10, after V lost 5 bases and J lost 4 bases. The sample comprised naive CD4+ T cells sorted from blood. Specified subset: CD45RA+ positively selected. V is TRBV5-1 and J is TRBJ2-2, with 14 nucleotides matching TRBD2. This TCR came from a man aged 25 to 40 in good health. CDR3 bases: TGCGCCAGCAGACCTCCAGGACTAGCGGGAGGAAGCACCGGGGAGCTGTTTTTT. Amino acids: CASRPPGLAGGSTGELFF. The full variable domain, with the rest looked up from reference TRBV5-1 and TRBJ2-2, is KAGVTQTPRYLIKTRGQQVTLSCSPISGHRSVSWYQQTPGQGLQFLFEYFSETQRNKGNFPGRFSGRQFSNSRSEMNVSTLELGDSALYLCASRPPGLAGGSTGELFFGEGSRLTVL.